The sequence of this T cell receptor beta chain was determined in a study of CD8+CD57+ T cells in acquired aplastic anemia. Study-wide context: DNA recovered from sorted CD4+ and CD8+ cells had a mean of around 3.3 ug.

Genomic DNA was employed as the template in profiling TCR beta VDJ and CDR3. TCRdb independently ran MiXCR on the reads; one entry per CDR3 protein. The sample includes some 70,000 distinct CDR3 sequences, almost 55% seen only once; the top ten take roughly 8.7%. Study outcomes and limitations: Patients and controls turned out to have roughly 29 CD8+ CDR3 sequences in common. Patient and control CD8+ Simpson's diversity was not significantly different.

With respect to this clonotype: Its cognate antigen is unknown. The junction departs from the called germline gene at one end, perhaps through a read error.

The material sequenced was sorted CD4+, CD8+, or CD8+CD57+ T cells (not recorded which) from PBMCs. This clonotype was sampled from a human donor in good health, serving as a control.

The CDR3 sequence: CASSLRCEQYF. The CDR3 nucleotides read TGTGCTAGCAGCTTAAGGTGCGAGCAGTACTTC. V usage is TRBV7-7 and J usage is TRBJ2-7; D is undetermined. CDR1 is SSHAT and CDR2 is FNYEAQ in the germline V gene (reference sequence). The CDR3 runs to 11 residues.